A selection of T cell receptor beta chains follows, all from one sample in a study of T cell responses to AZD1222 COVID-19 vaccine. The assay was immunoSEQ multiplex PCR, and TCRdb's table has in-frame clones only and misses some. This sample has approximately 170,000 clones, with approximately 90% found just once. Sequencing was performed on peripheral blood, taken on day 0 of AZD1222 vaccination. The receptors were sampled from an adult in good health. CDR3s include the opening cysteine and the closing phenylalanine or tryptophan. The order of the fields is D gene, V gene, CDR3 protein. A D gene is named only where the DNA matches it firmly.

TRBD1	TRBV2	CASSEDREPQPQHF
NA	TRBV19	CASSIEGANQPQHF
TRBD2	TRBV5-1	CASSLSATSDYEQYF
NA	TRBV27	CASGRPFPGQSVRTEAFF
NA	TRBV7-6	CASSLKSGARGNTIYF
NA	TRBV2	CASAPEGNQPQHF
NA	TRBV9	CASSVAGGTQSNQPQHF
NA	TRBV7-8	CASSLSGTTNEKLFF
TRBD2	TRBV19	CASTPSTSGRTSSYNEQFF
NA	TRBV9	CASSAGRDGERYNSPLHF
NA	TRBV5-1	CASSTTGPSANEKLFF
TRBD1	TRBV5-1	CASSPRGRGQGSDTQYF
NA	TRBV7-8	CASSLSSVSSYEQYF
TRBD2	TRBV9	CASSGTSGTNEQFF
TRBD1	TRBV11-2	CGDRGNTGELFF
TRBD1	TRBV28	CASSYPGQGASEQYF
NA	TRBV7-9	CASSSTAASEAFF
TRBD2	TRBV11-1	CASSPGGTRGGNEQFF
NA	TRBV12-5	CASAPPRGPSSYNEQFF
NA	TRBV9	CASSVVINVGQTSTDTQYF
NA	TRBV28	CASSLYSPLGEQYF
NA	TRBV6-5	CASSYSVGPGNTIYF
NA	TRBV5-1	CASSPGSGSYNEQFF
NA	TRBV4-1	CASSQQDGDYEQYF
NA	TRBV28	CASSVPGAGNQPQHF
TRBD2	TRBV6-2/TRBV6-3	CASSPLTGTSGRFLISEQYF
NA	TRBV11-3	CASSLKAGWDSYEQYF
TRBD2	TRBV2	CASSGRVGLAGTYNEQFF
NA	TRBV4-1	CASSPDSRGQFF
TRBD2	TRBV9	CASGLGTSGSEQFF
NA	TRBV21-1	CASSKTRRGARCNQPQHF
NA	TRBV6-1	CASSETTVVYAYTF
NA	TRBV11-2	CASSLERTVYGYTF
TRBD1	TRBV7-9	CASSRTGVVGGYTF
NA	TRBV29-1	CSVERPREAFF
TRBD1	TRBV7-9	CASTLGAGGNYGYTF
NA	TRBV28	CASGGLALSYEQYF
TRBD2	TRBV11-2	CASRSGTSGRYNEQFF
TRBD2	TRBV5-1	CASSLSLAGVYNEQFF
TRBD2	TRBV5-1	CASSSRTSGSFDTQYF
NA	TRBV9	CASARGGAQGTGELFF
NA	TRBV4-3	CASSQDLLQGTDTQYF
TRBD2	TRBV5-1	CASSRAGTSQRDTQYF
NA	TRBV12-3/TRBV12-4	CASMRVEPQHF
NA	TRBV4-2	CASSQFTGGNRPQHF
NA	TRBV25-1	CASSDGGYTF
NA	TRBV18	CASSPGSGASYEQYF
TRBD1	TRBV2	CASNRDRGNSPLHF
NA	TRBV28	CASDGGLRAEAFF
NA	TRBV6-5	CASRPGRGEQFF
NA	TRBV20-1	CSARGGVEQYF
TRBD1	TRBV12-3/TRBV12-4	CASTRDRAPEAFF
TRBD1	TRBV14	CASSSGTANEKLFF
NA	TRBV7-8	CASSLGGEGYEQYF